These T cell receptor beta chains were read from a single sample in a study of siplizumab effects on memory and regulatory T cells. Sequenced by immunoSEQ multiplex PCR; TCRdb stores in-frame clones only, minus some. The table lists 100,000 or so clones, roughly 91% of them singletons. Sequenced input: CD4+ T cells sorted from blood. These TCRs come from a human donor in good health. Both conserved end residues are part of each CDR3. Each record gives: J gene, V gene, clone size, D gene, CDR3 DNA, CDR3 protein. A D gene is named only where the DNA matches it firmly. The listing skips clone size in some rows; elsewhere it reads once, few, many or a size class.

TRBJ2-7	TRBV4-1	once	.	TGCGCCAGCAGCCAAGATTATGCCGCGGGACAGAAGAACTACGAGCAGTACTTC	CASSQDYAAGQKNYEQYF
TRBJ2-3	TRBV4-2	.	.	TGTGCCAGCAGCCAAGTTGAGCTAGCCGTGGATACGCAGTATTTT	CASSQVELAVDTQYF
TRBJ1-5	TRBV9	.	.	TGTGCCAGCAGCGCGTACGGCAGTCACCAGCCCCAGCATTTT	CASSAYGSHQPQHF
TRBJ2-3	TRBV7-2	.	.	TGTGCCAGCAGCTTATGGGGGCCTAACCGGGGCACAGATACGCAGTATTTT	CASSLWGPNRGTDTQYF
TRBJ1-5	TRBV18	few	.	TGTGCCAGCTCACGAGGGGCAGGGAATCAGCCCCAGCATTTT	CASSRGAGNQPQHF
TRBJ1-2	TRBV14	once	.	TGTGCCAGCAGCCAACTGGCAGGGAGTAACTATGGCTACACCTTC	CASSQLAGSNYGYTF
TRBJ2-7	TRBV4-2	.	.	TGTGCCAGCAGCCCTTCCGGTCGGGGGACCTACGAGCAGTACTTC	CASSPSGRGTYEQYF
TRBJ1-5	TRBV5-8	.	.	TGTGCCAGCAGCTTGGGGGCAGTCCGGGGACAGCCCCAGCATTTT	CASSLGAVRGQPQHF
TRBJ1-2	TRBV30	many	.	TGTGCCCTGGGAAGGAACTATGGCTACACCTTC	CALGRNYGYTF
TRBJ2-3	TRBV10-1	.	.	TGCGCCAGCAGTGAGTCAGGCAGCACAGATACGCAGTATTTT	CASSESGSTDTQYF
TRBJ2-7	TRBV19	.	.	TGTGCCAGTAGTCCCCAACCTCCGGGACACATCCCAAACGAGCAGTACTTC	CASSPQPPGHIPNEQYF
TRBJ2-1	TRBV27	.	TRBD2	TGTGCCAGCAGCCTCGGACTAGCGGGGTTCAATGAGCAGTTCTTC	CASSLGLAGFNEQFF
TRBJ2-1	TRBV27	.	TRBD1	TGTGCCAGCAGTTTAGGGGTAAGGGGGCCACTCTACAATGAGCAGTTCTTC	CASSLGVRGPLYNEQFF
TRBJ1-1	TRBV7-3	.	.	TGTGCCAGCAGCTTATATGAGAACACTGAAGCTTTCTTT	CASSLYENTEAFF
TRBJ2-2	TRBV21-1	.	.	TGTGCCAGCAGCAAAAACACCGGGGAGCTGTTTTTT	CASSKNTGELFF
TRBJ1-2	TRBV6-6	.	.	TGTGCCAGCACCCTCGGCAGGGGCTATGGCTACACCTTC	CASTLGRGYGYTF